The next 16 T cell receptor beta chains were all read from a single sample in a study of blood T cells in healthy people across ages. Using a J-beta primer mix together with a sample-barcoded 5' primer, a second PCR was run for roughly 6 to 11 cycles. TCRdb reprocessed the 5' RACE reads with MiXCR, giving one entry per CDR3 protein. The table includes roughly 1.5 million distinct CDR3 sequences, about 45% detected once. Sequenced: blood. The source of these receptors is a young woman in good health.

The CDR3 nucleotides read TGCGCCAGCAGCCAAGATAGGTCGGGGAGAGGATGCGGCTACACCTTC. Translated: CASSQDRSGRGCGYTF. The chain is built from TRBV4-1 and TRBJ1-2; D gene ambiguous. The CDR3 is made up of 16 amino acids. Germline V CDR1 and CDR2: MGHRA, YSYEKL. V lost 0 bases and J lost 8, with 19 bases in between.

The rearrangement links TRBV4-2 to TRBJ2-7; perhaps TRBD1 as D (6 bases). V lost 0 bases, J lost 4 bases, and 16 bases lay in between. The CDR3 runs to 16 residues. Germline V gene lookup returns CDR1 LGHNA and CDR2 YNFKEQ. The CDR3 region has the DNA TGTGCCAGCAGCCAAGATTGGGGGCGCGGGTCGTACGAGCAGTACTTC. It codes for CASSQDWGRGSYEQYF.

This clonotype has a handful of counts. CDR3: CSAPGDFSYEQYF. Here the CDR3 DNA reads TGCAGTGCTCCAGGGGACTTCTCCTACGAGCAGTACTTC. The chain recombines TRBV20-1 with TRBJ2-7; D is perhaps TRBD1 or TRBD2 (6 bases each). CDR1 and CDR2 from the germline V gene are DFQATT and SNEGSKA (reference sequence). Trimming took off 5 bases at V and 0 bases at J, with 11 bases between the two ends. The CDR3 extends over 13 amino acids.

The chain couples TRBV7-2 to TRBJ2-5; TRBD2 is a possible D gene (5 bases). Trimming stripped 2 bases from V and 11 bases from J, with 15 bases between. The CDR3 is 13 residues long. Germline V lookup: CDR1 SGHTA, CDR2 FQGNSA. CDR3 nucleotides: TGTGCCAGCAGCTTACCATATCGGGATGAGCAGTACTTC. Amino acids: CASSLPYRDEQYF.

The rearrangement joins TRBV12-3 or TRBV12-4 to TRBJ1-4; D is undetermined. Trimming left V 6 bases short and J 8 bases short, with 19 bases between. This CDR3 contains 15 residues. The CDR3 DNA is TGTGCCAGCAGGCCCGGCCGGGTCTTGGGAGAAAAACTGTTTTTT. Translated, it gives CASRPGRVLGEKLFF.

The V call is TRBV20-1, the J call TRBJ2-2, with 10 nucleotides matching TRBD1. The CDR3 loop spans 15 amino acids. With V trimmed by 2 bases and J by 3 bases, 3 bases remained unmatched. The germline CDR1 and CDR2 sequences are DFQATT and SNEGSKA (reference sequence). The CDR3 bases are TGCAGTGCTAGACGGACAGGGGGTTACACCGGGGAGCTGTTTTTT. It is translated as CSARRTGGYTGELFF.

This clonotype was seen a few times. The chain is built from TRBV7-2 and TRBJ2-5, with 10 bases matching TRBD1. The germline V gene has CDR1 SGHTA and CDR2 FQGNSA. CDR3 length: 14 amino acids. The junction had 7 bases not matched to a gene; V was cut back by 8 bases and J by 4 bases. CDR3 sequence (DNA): TGTGCCAGCTCCGACAGGGGGCGCAGAGAGACCCAGTACTTC. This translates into CASSDRGRRETQYF.

DNA for the CDR3: TGTGCCACCAGCAGAGATGAGTACAATGAGCAGTACTTC. Translated, it gives CATSRDEYNEQYF. The rearrangement joins TRBV15 to TRBJ2-5; D is ambiguous. This CDR3 comprises 13 residues. Trimming cost V 0 bases and J 11 bases, with 13 bases left between them. Looked up from germline, CDR1 is LNHNV and CDR2 is YYDKDF (reference sequence).

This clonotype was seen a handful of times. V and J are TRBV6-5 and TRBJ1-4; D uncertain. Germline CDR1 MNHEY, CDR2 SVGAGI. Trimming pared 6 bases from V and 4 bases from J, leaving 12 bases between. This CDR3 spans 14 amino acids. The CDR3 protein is CASRNAEFNEKLFF. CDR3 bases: TGTGCCAGCAGGAACGCGGAATTTAATGAAAAACTGTTTTTT.

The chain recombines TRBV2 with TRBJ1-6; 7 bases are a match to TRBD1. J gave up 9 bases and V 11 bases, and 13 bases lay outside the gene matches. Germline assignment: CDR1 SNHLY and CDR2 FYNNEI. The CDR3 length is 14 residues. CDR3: CAGQTGQAGSPLHF. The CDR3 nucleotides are TGTGCCGGACAGACAGGGCAGGCGGGTTCACCCCTCCACTTT.

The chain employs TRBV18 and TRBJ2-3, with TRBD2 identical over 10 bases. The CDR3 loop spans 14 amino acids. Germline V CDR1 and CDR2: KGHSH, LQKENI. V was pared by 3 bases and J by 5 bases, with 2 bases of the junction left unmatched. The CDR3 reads CASSPPSGRDTQYF. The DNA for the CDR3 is TGTGCCAGCTCACCCCCTAGCGGGAGAGATACGCAGTATTTT.

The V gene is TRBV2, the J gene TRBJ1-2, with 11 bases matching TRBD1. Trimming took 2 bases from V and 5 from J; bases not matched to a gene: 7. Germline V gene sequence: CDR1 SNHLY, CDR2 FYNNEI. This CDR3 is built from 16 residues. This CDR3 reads CASSEQRTGGPYGYTF. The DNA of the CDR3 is TGTGCCAGCAGTGAACAACGGACAGGGGGCCCGTATGGCTACACCTTC.

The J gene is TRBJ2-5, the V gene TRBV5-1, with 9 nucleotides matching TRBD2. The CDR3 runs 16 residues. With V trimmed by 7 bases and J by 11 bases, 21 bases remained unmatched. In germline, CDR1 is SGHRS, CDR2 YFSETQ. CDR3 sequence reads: CASGPLGLANYNEQYF. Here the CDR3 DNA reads TGCGCCAGCGGCCCTCTCGGACTAGCGAACTACAATGAGCAGTACTTC.

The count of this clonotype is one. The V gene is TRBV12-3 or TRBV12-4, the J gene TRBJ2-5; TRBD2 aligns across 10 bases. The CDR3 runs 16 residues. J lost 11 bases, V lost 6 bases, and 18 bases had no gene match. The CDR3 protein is CASSPIRLAGVKEQYF. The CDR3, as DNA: TGTGCCAGCAGCCCTATACGTCTAGCGGGAGTAAAAGAGCAGTACTTC.

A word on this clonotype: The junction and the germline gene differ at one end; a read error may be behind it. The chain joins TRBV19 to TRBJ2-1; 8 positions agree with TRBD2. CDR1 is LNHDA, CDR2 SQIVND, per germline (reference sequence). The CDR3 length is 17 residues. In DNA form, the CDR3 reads TGTGCCAGTAGTAGCTGGGAGACTAGCGTGTCCTACAACGAGCAGTTCTTC. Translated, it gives CASSSWETSVSYNEQFF.

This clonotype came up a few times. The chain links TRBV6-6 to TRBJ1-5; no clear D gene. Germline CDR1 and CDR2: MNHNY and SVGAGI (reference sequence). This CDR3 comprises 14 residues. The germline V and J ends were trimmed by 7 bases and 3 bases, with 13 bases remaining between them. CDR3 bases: TGTGCCAGCATCGGGCAGGTAGTCAATCAGCCCCAGCATTTT. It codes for CASIGQVVNQPQHF.